This T cell receptor beta chain was recovered during a study of T cells after yellow fever vaccination. This clonotype was picked up many times. Synthesis of TCR cDNA relied on 5'RACE template switching, which attached a universal primer site and UMIs. TCRdb re-called the 5' RACE reads through MiXCR, storing one row per CDR3 protein. This table holds 250,000 to 350,000 distinct CDR3 sequences, 3.5% to 5% found once. The CDR3 is 15 residues long. Trimming cost V 6 bases and J 0 bases, with 13 bases left between them. CDR1 and CDR2 from the germline V gene are SEHNR and FQNEAQ (reference sequence). This specimen was PBMCs, taken 15 days after the yellow fever booster vaccination. The rearrangement links TRBV7-9 to TRBJ2-3; either TRBD1 or TRBD2 may fit D (5 bases each). This receptor was obtained from a man younger than 35 who received the YFV17D yellow fever vaccine. The CDR3 nucleotides read TGTGCCAGCAGATCCGGGACGTTAAGCACAGATACGCAGTATTTT. Protein: CASRSGTLSTDTQYF.